Listed here are 3 T cell receptor beta chains from one sample, sequenced in a study of Graves' ophthalmopathy and Graves' hyperthyroidism. Amplifying from RNA transcripts, the study obtained TCR beta CDR3 regions. The library came from an HTBI-primed first-round RT-PCR and a second-round multiplex PCR. TCRdb ran MiXCR on the multiplex PCR reads and lists one entry per CDR3 protein. The sample consists of over a million distinct CDR3 sequences, 35% to 40% of them appearing once. The sample was peripheral blood or thyroid tissue (not recorded which). These receptors originate from an adult man with Graves' hyperthyroidism.

This clonotype has more than one count but fewer than ten. The chain uses TRBV12-3 or TRBV12-4 and TRBJ2-2, with 11 bases that match TRBD2. The CDR3 runs 16 residues. The trim removed 6 bases at V and 3 bases at J, leaving 6 bases unmatched. CDR3 amino acids: CASSRTSGGYTGELFF. Here the CDR3 DNA reads TGTGCCAGCAGCCGCACTAGCGGGGGTTACACCGGGGAGCTGTTTTTT.

This clonotype was found a few times. A read error is possible here, since a much larger clone lies one base away. The chain recombines TRBV10-3 with TRBJ1-1; 7 bases line up with TRBD1. This CDR3 spans 14 amino acids. Germline V gene lookup returns CDR1 ENHRY and CDR2 SYGVKD. Losses at the gene ends were 5 bases for V and 5 bases for J; bases not matched to a gene: 8. This chain's CDR3 is CAISFQPTGTEAFF. In DNA form, the CDR3 reads TGTGCCATCAGTTTCCAGCCGACAGGGACTGAAGCTTTCTTT.

Many counts were recorded for this clonotype. This chain links TRBV2 with TRBJ1-1; D not certain. This CDR3 region has 14 residues. The V and J ends lost 4 bases and 1 base respectively, with 10 bases between them. Germline V gene data show CDR1 as SNHLY and CDR2 as FYNNEI. In nucleotides, the CDR3 is TGTGCCAGCAGTGCGGAACAGACGAACACTGAAGCTTTCTTT. Its translation is CASSAEQTNTEAFF.